This T cell receptor beta chain was captured in a study of technical replicates of blood from several donors. Data came from immunoSEQ multiplex PCR; TCRdb stores just in-frame clones and leaves some out. The sample lists roughly 82,000 clones, over 95% seen once, with about 0.41% in the top ten. V was pared by 5 bases and J by 4 bases, with 9 bases between. Per the germline V gene, CDR1 is SGHAT and CDR2 is FQDESV (reference sequence). The CDR3 length is 13 residues. Sequenced material: T cells isolated from PBMCs. The chain is built from TRBV11-1 and TRBJ2-1; no reliable D call. The TCR originated in a human donor in good health. This chain's CDR3 is CASSPVIYNEQFF. CDR3 nucleotides: TGTGCCAGCAGCCCGGTCATTTACAATGAGCAGTTCTTC.